Given below is one TCR beta chain in context. Its antigen remains unidentified. Vbeta (60) and Jbeta (13) primers were used in the PCR. Clones were read by immunoSEQ multiplex PCR, and TCRdb kept only the in-frame ones, dropping some. The table has some 97,000 clones, around three quarters seen once; the top ten hold approximately 3.7%. This entry is derived from a study of cytomegalovirus exposure and HLA in healthy donors. Germline V gene sequence: CDR1 MNHNS, CDR2 SASEGT. V lost 7 bases, J lost 3 bases, and 11 bases stayed unmatched. CDR3 size: 15 residues. Study results and caveats: Exclusion applied to some V segments, including TRBV6-2 and TRBV6-3, as they were indistinguishable. A reported reduction in N-insertions relative to the roughly 710-donor mean was seen in an Asian-associated ancestry cluster in a later analysis. Later on, an analysis tied under 20,000 TCR beta sequences to HLA alleles at 0.05 false discovery rate. Reported findings show TCR beta sequences accurately forecast HLA-A and HLA-B alleles in most subjects.

The material sequenced was PBMCs. V usage is TRBV6-1 and J usage is TRBJ2-7, with 8 bases fitting TRBD1. This receptor was identified in a female donor in good health and CMV-seropositive. Here the CDR3 DNA reads TGTGCCAGCACTGCCGGGACAGGTAATTACTACGAGCAGTACTTC. It is translated as CASTAGTGNYYEQYF.